These 27 T cell receptor beta chains originate from one sample sequenced in a study of beta chain features in type 1 diabetes. The study reverse transcribed the entire isolated RNA, so it sequenced expressed TCRB transcripts. Repertoires were generated with immunoSEQ multiplex PCR, while TCRdb's copy carries only in-frame clones and drops some. The sample has about 650,000 clones, under 15% seen once. These TCRs are of unknown antigen specificity. General study points: TCRB CDR3s were moderately but significantly shorter in Type 1 diabetes patients in all four CD4+ subsets.

The sequenced material came from naive CD4+ T cells from blood. These receptor sequences come from a man under 40 with type 1 diabetes.

This clone was detected a few times. The rearrangement joins TRBV18 to TRBJ1-6; 7 bases fit TRBD1. V was clipped by 6 bases and J by 8 bases; unmatched bases: 10. Looked up from germline, CDR1 is KGHSH and CDR2 is LQKENI. This CDR3 spans 15 amino acids. CDR3 bases: TGTGCCAGCTCCTCAACCGGGACAGACGATTCACCCCTCCACTTT. This gives the protein CASSSTGTDDSPLHF.

This chain links TRBV5-6 with TRBJ2-5; TRBD2 aligns across 11 bases. Trimming at V came to 2 bases and at J to 1 base, leaving 1 base not matched to a gene. The CDR3 length is 15 residues. Looked up from germline, CDR1 is SGHDT and CDR2 is YYEEEE. CDR3 amino acids: CASSFGLAGQETQYF. The CDR3 DNA reads TGTGCCAGCAGCTTCGGACTAGCGGGCCAAGAGACCCAGTACTTC.

This clone was counted between two and nine times. This sequence joins TRBV5-1 and TRBJ2-3, with 8 nucleotides matching TRBD2. Germline loops: CDR1 SGHRS, CDR2 YFSETQ. CDR3 length equals 14 residues. The ends lost 3 bases at V and 6 bases at J; junction bases unmatched: 6. CDR3 in amino acids: CASSYNGGADTQYF. The DNA for the CDR3 is TGCGCCAGCAGCTACAACGGGGGGGCCGATACGCAGTATTTT.

This clone was counted only a few times. The sample contains more than one DNA sequence encoding this CDR3. This rearrangement joins TRBV28 to TRBJ2-7, with 9 bases lining up with TRBD2. The CDR3 runs 13 residues. CDR1 is MDHEN, CDR2 SYDVKM, per germline. The V gene end was trimmed by 5 bases and the J gene end by 6 bases; junction bases not matched to a gene: 5. The CDR3 region has the DNA TGTGCCAGCAGTCGCGGGGGGGCCCGCGAGCAGTACTTC. It is translated as CASSRGGAREQYF.

This clone appeared a few times. The rearrangement joins TRBV4-1 to TRBJ2-3; D remains unclear. The CDR3 loop spans 15 amino acids. Deletions cut 4 bases from V and 2 bases from J, with 13 bases between. Germline-derived CDR1 and CDR2 are MGHRA and YSYEKL. CDR3 DNA: TGCGCCAGCAGCCCACTGACGGCCGCCACAGATACGCAGTATTTT. This sequence encodes CASSPLTAATDTQYF.

This clone was detected only a few times. The V call is TRBV18, the J call TRBJ2-4; D might be TRBD1 (6 bases). Germline CDR1 and CDR2: KGHSH and LQKENI. This CDR3 comprises 16 residues. V was pared by 6 bases and J by 5 bases, with 20 bases between. CDR3: CASSEDSTGGENIQYF. DNA for the CDR3: TGTGCCAGCTCCGAGGACAGCACCGGCGGCGAAAACATTCAGTACTTC.

This clone turned up a few times. The chain employs TRBV6-1 and TRBJ2-7; D might be TRBD1 (6 bases). V lost 7 bases to trimming and J lost 1 base, with 11 bases between them. Germline-derived CDR1 and CDR2 are MNHNS and SASEGT. This CDR3 has 13 residues. CDR3 sequence: CASKWQGSYEQYF. CDR3 coding DNA: TGTGCCAGCAAGTGGCAGGGGTCCTACGAGCAGTACTTC.

This chain joins TRBV29-1 and TRBJ2-1; 11 bases match TRBD1. V was clipped by 0 bases and J by 7 bases; unmatched bases: 8. Germline lookup yields CDR1 SQVTM and CDR2 ANQGSEA. This CDR3 is 16 amino acids long. CDR3 DNA sequence: TGCAGCGTTGAAGATCCCGGACAGGGGGCCCGGAATGAGCAGTTCTTC. Protein product: CSVEDPGQGARNEQFF.

The sample holds a few counts of this clone. This rearrangement joins TRBV6-1 to TRBJ2-5; unclear D gene. With 4 bases removed from V and 0 bases from J, the gap between germline ends came to 3 bases. Germline values: CDR1 MNHNS, CDR2 SASEGT. The CDR3 length is 12 residues. The CDR3 nucleotides are TGTGCCAGCAGTGTATACCAAGAGACCCAGTACTTC. Protein product: CASSVYQETQYF.

The chain recombines TRBV7-2 with TRBJ2-1; D is possibly TRBD1 or TRBD2 (5 bases each). V was cut by 5 bases and J by 10 bases, with 12 bases left in between. Germline V gene lookup returns CDR1 SGHTA and CDR2 FQGNSA. This CDR3 is 12 amino acids long. The CDR3 region is CASSRLWGEQFF. The CDR3 DNA reads TGTGCCAGCAGCCGACTCTGGGGGGAGCAGTTCTTC.

This clone was detected a few times. V is TRBV4-3 and J is TRBJ1-2; weak D call: TRBD1 (6 bases). This CDR3 contains 15 residues. V gave up 1 base and J gave up 7 bases, with 16 bases separating them. Germline V gene data show CDR1 as LGHNA and CDR2 as YSLEER. The CDR3 region is CASSQGPSGERGYTF. CDR3 sequence (DNA): TGCGCCAGCAGCCAAGGTCCTTCAGGGGAGCGTGGCTACACCTTC.

This clone has just a few counts. The chain carries TRBV7-9 and TRBJ2-2; 8 bases line up with TRBD2. Per germline, CDR1 SEHNR and CDR2 FQNEAQ (reference sequence). With V trimmed by 5 bases and J by 5 bases, 13 bases remained unmatched. There are 17 residues in the CDR3. The CDR3 coding sequence is TGTGCCAGCAGCCCCGTATTGTCTAGCGGGTCAACCGGGGAGCTGTTTTTT. Translated, it gives CASSPVLSSGSTGELFF.

This clone was seen a few times. This sequence joins TRBV7-2 and TRBJ2-1, with D perhaps being TRBD1 or TRBD2 (5 bases each). Germline assignment: CDR1 SGHTA and CDR2 FQGNSA. The CDR3 is 14 amino acids. V was trimmed by 6 bases and J by 0 bases, leaving 9 bases between them. The chain's CDR3 is CASRRDLSYNEQFF. The CDR3 DNA reads as TGTGCCAGCAGACGGGACCTCTCCTACAATGAGCAGTTCTTC. Looking up the rest from reference TRBV7-2 and TRBJ2-1 gives the full variable domain: GAGVSQSPSNKVTEKGKDVELRCDPISGHTALYWYRQSLGQGLEFLIYFQGNSAPDKSGLPSDRFSAERTGGSVSTLTIQRTQQEDSAVYLCASRRDLSYNEQFFGPGTRLTVL.

A few counts support this clone. J is TRBJ2-5 and V is TRBV9; D call uncertain. Trimming pared 6 bases from V and 2 bases from J, leaving 14 bases between. CDR1 is SGDLS and CDR2 is YYNGEE in the germline V gene. This CDR3 is 14 amino acids long. The CDR3 DNA reads TGTGCCAGCAACTACTCCGGCTTACAAGAGACCCAGTACTTC. Amino acid sequence: CASNYSGLQETQYF.

V is TRBV5-1 and J is TRBJ2-5, with D possibly matching TRBD1 (6 bases). Germline loops: CDR1 SGHRS, CDR2 YFSETQ. The CDR3 is 14 amino acids. V shed 2 bases and J shed 0 bases, with 8 bases lying between them. CDR3 residues: CASSFGQYQETQYF. Here the CDR3 DNA reads TGCGCCAGCAGCTTTGGACAGTACCAAGAGACCCAGTACTTC. The full variable domain, in which reference TRBV5-1 and TRBJ2-5 provide the parts outside the CDR3, is KAGVTQTPRYLIKTRGQQVTLSCSPISGHRSVSWYQQTPGQGLQFLFEYFSETQRNKGNFPGRFSGRQFSNSRSEMNVSTLELGDSALYLCASSFGQYQETQYFGPGTRLLVL.

The genes are TRBV5-6 and TRBJ1-2; TRBD1 might be the D (6 bases). Germline values: CDR1 SGHDT, CDR2 YYEEEE. The V end lost 1 base, the J end lost 8 bases, and 18 bases lay between the germline ends. The CDR3 length is 15 residues. The CDR3 sequence: CASSLFGGDSRGYTF. For the CDR3, the DNA is TGTGCCAGCAGCTTGTTTGGGGGCGACTCTAGAGGCTACACCTTC.

Of note for this clone: A much larger clone lies one base from this, so it may be a read error. Other DNA sequences in the sample encode the same CDR3. The rearrangement uses TRBV7-9 and TRBJ2-5; D call uncertain. V lost 4 bases, J lost 3 bases, and 3 bases lay in between. The CDR3 totals 11 residues. Per germline, CDR1 SEHNR and CDR2 FQNEAQ (reference sequence). In DNA, the CDR3 is TGTGCCAGCAGCTCTGAAGAGACCCAGTACTTC. Protein sequence: CASSSEETQYF.

This rearrangement joins TRBV19 to TRBJ1-2; D gene ambiguous. Germline V gives CDR1 LNHDA, CDR2 SQIVND (reference sequence). The CDR3 loop spans 13 amino acids. Trimming stripped 1 base from V and 4 bases from J, with 7 bases between. CDR3 sequence reads: CASSIGRIYGYTF. DNA for the CDR3: TGTGCCAGTAGTATAGGACGTATCTATGGCTACACCTTC.

This clone occurred a few times. The CDR3: CASSPPGRLNTEAFF. The DNA for the CDR3 is TGTGCCAGCAGCCCCCCCGGACGGTTGAACACTGAAGCTTTCTTT. The J gene is TRBJ1-1, the V gene TRBV7-2, with D hard to call. The CDR3 is 15 residues long. The V end lost 5 bases, the J end lost 0 bases, and 13 bases lay between the germline ends. Germline assignment: CDR1 SGHTA and CDR2 FQGNSA.

This clone was counted only a few times. The chain is built from TRBV19 and TRBJ2-1; 9 bases match TRBD1. Unmatched junction bases numbered 6, after V lost 6 bases and J lost 3 bases. Germline CDR1 LNHDA, CDR2 SQIVND (reference sequence). The CDR3 length is 15 residues. CDR3 in DNA: TGTGCCAGTAGCGCAACAGGGGGCTACTACAATGAGCAGTTCTTC. This translates into CASSATGGYYNEQFF.

CDR3 in amino acids: CASSPPKRGLYNEQFF. In nucleotides, the CDR3 is TGTGCCAGCTCACCACCGAAGCGGGGGCTCTACAATGAGCAGTTCTTC. The chain combines TRBV18 with TRBJ2-1, with 8 bases identical to TRBD2. This CDR3 is built from 16 residues. The V segment lost 0 bases and the J segment 3 bases; nucleotides outside the gene matches: 4. Per germline, CDR1 KGHSH and CDR2 LQKENI.

This sequence joins TRBV5-4 and TRBJ2-3; 8 bases are a match to TRBD1. J lost 4 bases, V lost 3 bases, and 10 bases had no gene match. This CDR3 comprises 16 residues. Germline CDR1 SGHNT, CDR2 YYREEE (reference sequence). The CDR3 sequence is CASSSGRGRGADTQYF. The CDR3 DNA reads TGTGCCAGCAGCTCCGGCAGGGGGCGTGGGGCAGATACGCAGTATTTT.

This clone was counted only a few times. V gene TRBV7-2 combines with J gene TRBJ1-3; maybe TRBD1 (6 bases). This CDR3 spans 15 amino acids. V lost 2 bases, J lost 1 base, and 9 bases lay in between. The germline V gene encodes CDR1 SGHTA and CDR2 FQGNSA. CDR3 DNA: TGTGCCAGCAGCTTATTTCAGGGGTCTGGAAACACCATATATTTT. It yields the protein CASSLFQGSGNTIYF. Together with reference TRBV7-2 and TRBJ1-3, the CDR3 gives the full variable domain: GAGVSQSPSNKVTEKGKDVELRCDPISGHTALYWYRQSLGQGLEFLIYFQGNSAPDKSGLPSDRFSAERTGGSVSTLTIQRTQQEDSAVYLCASSLFQGSGNTIYFGEGSWLTVV.

The rearrangement uses TRBV7-3 and TRBJ1-1; D is uncertain. Germline-derived CDR1 and CDR2 are SGHTA and FQGTGA. The CDR3 is made up of 12 amino acids. Trimming shortened V by 4 bases and J by 3 bases, and 6 bases separated the two germline ends. CDR3 residues: CASSSEDTEAFF. The CDR3 nucleotides are TGTGCCAGCAGCTCTGAGGACACTGAAGCTTTCTTT.

The rearrangement uses TRBV7-2 and TRBJ1-2; a possible D gene is TRBD1 (5 bases). CDR1 SGHTA and CDR2 FQGNSA come from the germline V gene. V lost 7 bases to trimming and J lost 0 bases, with 24 bases between them. There are 18 residues in the CDR3. CDR3 nucleotides: TGTGCCAGCAACTCTGAGGGGTCCATCGGTATCTCTAACTATGGCTACACCTTC. Amino acid sequence: CASNSEGSIGISNYGYTF.

V is TRBV6-5 and J is TRBJ2-5, with TRBD1 matching over 7 bases. V was pared by 6 bases and J by 12 bases, with 10 bases of the junction left unmatched. CDR1 and CDR2 from the germline V gene are MNHEY and SVGAGI. The CDR3 has 12 residues. CDR3 coding DNA: TGTGCCAGCAGGGAACAGGGGCCCGTGGAGTACTTC. Its protein product is CASREQGPVEYF.

This clone appeared a few times. J is TRBJ2-2 and V is TRBV7-2; TRBD1 is a possible D gene (5 bases). Germline V gene data show CDR1 as SGHTA and CDR2 as FQGNSA. Deletions cut 6 bases from V and 2 bases from J, with 13 bases between. The CDR3 is made up of 15 amino acids. The CDR3 is CASRYAQGNTGELFF. CDR3 sequence (DNA): TGTGCCAGCAGATACGCTCAGGGTAACACCGGGGAGCTGTTTTTT.